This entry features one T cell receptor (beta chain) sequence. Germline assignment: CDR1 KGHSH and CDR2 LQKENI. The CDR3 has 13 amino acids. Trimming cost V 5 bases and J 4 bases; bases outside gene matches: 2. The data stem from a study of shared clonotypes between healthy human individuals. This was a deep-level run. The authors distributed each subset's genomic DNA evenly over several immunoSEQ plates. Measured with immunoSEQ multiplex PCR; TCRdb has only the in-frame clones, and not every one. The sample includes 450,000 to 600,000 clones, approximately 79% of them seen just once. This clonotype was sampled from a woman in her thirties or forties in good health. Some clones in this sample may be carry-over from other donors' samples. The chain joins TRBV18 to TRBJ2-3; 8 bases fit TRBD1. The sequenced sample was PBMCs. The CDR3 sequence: CASSTTGADTQYF. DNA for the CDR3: TGTGCCAGCTCAACGACAGGGGCAGATACGCAGTATTTT. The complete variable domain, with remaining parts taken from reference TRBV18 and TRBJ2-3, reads NAGVMQNPRHLVRRRGQEARLRCSPMKGHSHVYWYRQLPEEGLKFMVYLQKENIIDESGMPKERFSAEFPKEGPSILRIQQVVRGDSAAYFCASSTTGADTQYFGPGTRLTVL.